These 25 T cell receptor beta chains were sequenced from one sample in a study of blood T cells in healthy people across ages. For the second PCR, which ran for roughly 6 to 12 cycles, a sample-barcoded 5' primer and a J-beta primer mix were used. A single record per CDR3 protein comes from TCRdb applying MiXCR to the 5' RACE reads. The top ten hold 13% of the sample, which has some 900,000 distinct CDR3 sequences, about 48% seen once. Sequenced sample: blood. The receptors stem from a man aged 30-40 years in good health.

This clonotype was seen a handful of times. The V and J genes are TRBV6-5 and TRBJ2-1, with 9 bases aligning to TRBD2. There are 18 residues in the CDR3. Germline-derived CDR1 and CDR2 are MNHEY and SVGAGI. J was trimmed by 6 bases and V by 0 bases; bases with no gene match: 12. CDR3 residues: CASSYSIRLAGRPNEQFF. DNA for the CDR3: TGTGCCAGCAGTTACTCGATCCGGCTAGCGGGGCGCCCCAATGAGCAGTTCTTC.

The chain combines TRBV20-1 with TRBJ1-6, with 7 positions matching TRBD1. Per the germline V gene, CDR1 is DFQATT and CDR2 is SNEGSKA (reference sequence). CDR3 length equals 13 residues. The trim removed 3 bases at V and 7 bases at J, leaving 3 bases unmatched. CDR3 amino acids: CSARGQKNSPLHF. CDR3 nucleotides: TGCAGTGCTAGGGGACAGAAAAATTCACCCCTCCACTTT.

The V gene is TRBV29-1, the J gene TRBJ2-3, with D possibly TRBD2 on 6 matching bases. The V gene's germline CDR1 is SQVTM and CDR2 ANQGSEA. The CDR3 consists of 14 residues. V was pared by 7 bases and J by 3 bases, with 17 bases between. For the CDR3, the DNA is TGCAGCGCCAACGGGGTCAGCGGGACAGATACGCAGTATTTT. It specifies CSANGVSGTDTQYF.

The chain joins TRBV7-9 to TRBJ2-3; 8 bases map to TRBD2. This CDR3 is built from 16 residues. CDR1 and CDR2 from the germline V gene are SEHNR and FQNEAQ (reference sequence). With 5 bases clipped from V and 3 bases from J, the junction kept 10 bases outside the gene matches. The CDR3 DNA reads TGTGCCAGCAGCCGCTTCGGGGGGGCGAGAACAGATACGCAGTATTTT. This sequence encodes CASSRFGGARTDTQYF.

This clonotype has a handful of counts. The gene calls are TRBV7-2 and TRBJ2-1; a possible D gene is TRBD2 (6 bases). V lost 2 bases to trimming and J lost 1 base, with 12 bases between them. CDR1 and CDR2 (germline): SGHTA, FQGNSA. The CDR3 is 16 residues long. The CDR3 bases are TGTGCCAGCAGCTTAATAGCGGCCGGTTCCTACAATGAGCAGTTCTTC. It yields the protein CASSLIAAGSYNEQFF.

The chain uses TRBV29-1 and TRBJ1-1; D is unresolved. With 5 bases removed from V and 2 bases from J, the gap between germline ends came to 18 bases. The germline V gene encodes CDR1 SQVTM and CDR2 ANQGSEA. This CDR3 is built from 15 residues. In DNA form, the CDR3 reads TGCAGCGTTCCTATCCGATCGACGGTCAACACTGAAGCTTTCTTT. Its translation: CSVPIRSTVNTEAFF.

Only one count was recorded for this clonotype. An end of the junction does not agree with germline; a read error may underlie this. V usage is TRBV4-3 and J usage is TRBJ1-2, with D possibly matching TRBD1 (5 bases). The CDR3 has 16 residues. Germline V gives CDR1 LGHNA, CDR2 YSLEER. The CDR3 is CASSQERSRVNYSYTF. CDR3 sequence (DNA): TGCGCCAGCAGCCAAGAACGGAGCAGGGTTAACTATAGCTACACCTTC.

This chain links TRBV6-6 with TRBJ2-5, with D perhaps given as TRBD1 or TRBD2 (6 bases each). With 0 bases removed from V and 2 bases from J, the gap between germline ends came to 16 bases. Germline-derived CDR1 and CDR2 are MNHNY and SVGAGI (reference sequence). There are 17 residues in the CDR3. CDR3 in DNA: TGTGCCAGCAGTTACTCAGGGGGGTTTTACATGCAAGAGACCCAGTACTTC. Translating it yields CASSYSGGFYMQETQYF.

A few counts support this clonotype. The chain couples TRBV20-1 to TRBJ2-3; the match to TRBD2 covers 10 bases. The germline CDR1 and CDR2 sequences are DFQATT and SNEGSKA (reference sequence). J lost 0 bases, V lost 7 bases, and 16 bases had no gene match. The CDR3 is 18 residues long. CDR3 residues: CSVPPRASGGTSTDTQYF. As DNA, the CDR3 is TGCAGTGTTCCGCCTCGGGCTAGCGGGGGAACTAGCACAGATACGCAGTATTTT.

This clonotype was seen once. The chain has TRBV20-1 and TRBJ1-2; D remains unclear. The CDR3 covers 16 residues. Germline V gives CDR1 DFQATT, CDR2 SNEGSKA (reference sequence). The V end was cut by 0 bases, the J end by 4 bases, with 18 bases between. This CDR3 reads CSARDLGSPDPYGYTF. The CDR3 region has the DNA TGCAGTGCTAGAGATCTCGGGAGCCCCGACCCCTATGGCTACACCTTC.

The V and J genes are TRBV5-6 and TRBJ1-2; D possibly corresponds to TRBD1 (5 bases). Germline CDR1 is SGHDT and CDR2 is YYEEEE. CDR3 length equals 14 residues. Between the trimmed V and J ends, which lost 1 base and 5 bases, there was a span of 12 bases. The CDR3 reads CASSLFQGEYGYTF. In nucleotides, the CDR3 is TGTGCCAGCAGCTTGTTCCAGGGCGAGTATGGCTACACCTTC.

This clonotype has a handful of counts. This chain connects TRBV3-1 to TRBJ2-1; 9 bases map to TRBD1. V trimming: 2 bases; J trimming: 6 bases; junction bases outside the gene matches: 2. The germline gives CDR1 LGHDT, CDR2 YNNKEL (reference sequence). There are 14 residues in the CDR3. CDR3 amino acids: CASSQRQGVNEQFF. In DNA, the CDR3 is TGTGCCAGCAGCCAACGACAGGGGGTCAATGAGCAGTTCTTC.

V usage is TRBV6-5 and J usage is TRBJ1-5; 9 nucleotides line up with TRBD1. The germline V gene has CDR1 MNHEY and CDR2 SVGAGI. Trimming at V came to 0 bases and at J to 2 bases, leaving 14 bases not matched to a gene. The CDR3 has 20 amino acids. CDR3 bases: TGTGCCAGCAGTTACTCGATGGCCGGGACAGGGTCGACTGGCAATCAGCCCCAGCATTTT. Translation: CASSYSMAGTGSTGNQPQHF.

The chain recombines TRBV20-1 with TRBJ2-1; 9 positions agree with TRBD2. CDR1 DFQATT and CDR2 SNEGSKA come from the germline V gene (reference sequence). V shed 0 bases and J 8 bases; nucleotides not matched to a gene: 8. This CDR3 region has 15 residues. Here the CDR3 reads CSAREPISGGHEQFF. In nucleotides, the CDR3 is TGCAGTGCTAGAGAACCGATTAGCGGGGGCCATGAGCAGTTCTTC.

The chain uses TRBV6-1 and TRBJ2-7, with 11 bases identical to TRBD1. The J call may be mistaken, given a closer DNA end match to TRBJ2-4. The germline V gene encodes CDR1 MNHNS and CDR2 SASEGT. The CDR3 runs 18 residues. The CDR3 sequence is CASSPAGTGGLAKNIQYF. CDR3 bases: TGTGCCAGCAGTCCCGCCGGGACAGGGGGACTAGCCAAAAACATTCAGTACTTC.

The genes are TRBV5-1 and TRBJ2-1; 8 nucleotides agree with TRBD2. The length of the CDR3 is 16 residues. Trimming took 0 bases from V and 7 from J; bases not matched to a gene: 9. Germline V gives CDR1 SGHRS, CDR2 YFSETQ. CDR3 residues: CASSLADGGGRNEQFF. The CDR3 DNA reads as TGCGCCAGCAGCTTGGCCGACGGGGGGGGAAGAAATGAGCAGTTCTTC.

This clonotype was seen only a few times. One end of the junction varies from germline; a read error may be responsible. CDR3 in DNA: TGTGCCAGCAGCCAATTGGCGGATGAAAAGCTGTTTTTT. Translation: CASSQLADEKLFF. This chain uses TRBV27 with TRBJ1-4; no clear D gene. Germline assignment: CDR1 MNHEY and CDR2 SMNVEV (reference sequence). There are 13 residues in the CDR3.

The chain has TRBV7-9 and TRBJ2-3; TRBD1 might be the D (5 bases). This CDR3 has 15 residues. V shed 2 bases and J shed 1 base, with 10 bases lying between them. In germline, CDR1 is SEHNR, CDR2 FQNEAQ (reference sequence). The CDR3 sequence: CASSLTLGGTDTQYF. The CDR3 DNA reads TGTGCCAGCAGCTTAACCCTAGGGGGCACAGATACGCAGTATTTT.

The gene calls are TRBV7-2 and TRBJ2-7, with a tentative D call TRBD1 (6 bases). TRBJ2-5 explains the end of the DNA better; the J call may be wrong. The CDR3 runs to 15 residues. CDR1 is SGHTA, CDR2 FQGNSA, per germline. CDR3 nucleotides: TGTGCCAGCAGCCGCTCTAGCATGGGGGCGGAGACCCAGTACTTC. Translated: CASSRSSMGAETQYF.

V is TRBV29-1 and J is TRBJ2-1; 11 bases map to TRBD2. The CDR3 contains 13 residues. V lost 7 bases, J lost 7 bases, and 6 bases stayed unmatched. CDR1 SQVTM and CDR2 ANQGSEA come from the germline V gene. The CDR3 bases are TGCAGCGCCACTAGCGGGGGTGCTAATGAGCAGTTCTTC. Amino acid sequence: CSATSGGANEQFF.

The chain has TRBV6-2 or TRBV6-3 and TRBJ2-7; 9 bases line up with TRBD1. Germline CDR1 and CDR2: MNHEY and SVGEGT. With 0 bases clipped from V and 4 bases from J, the junction kept 13 bases outside the gene matches. The CDR3 totals 18 residues. The CDR3 here is CASSYSERLDRGFYEQYF. The CDR3 DNA follows: TGTGCCAGCAGTTACTCAGAAAGGCTGGACAGGGGATTTTACGAGCAGTACTTC.

As to this clonotype: A junction end diverges from the germline sequence, so it may reflect a read error. CDR3: CAGSQDWGTSGEYQETQYF. As DNA, the CDR3 is TGTGCCGGCAGCCAAGATTGGGGGACTAGCGGGGAGTACCAAGAGACCCAGTACTTC. The J gene is TRBJ2-5, the V gene TRBV4-2, with 13 bases matching TRBD2. The germline V gene encodes CDR1 LGHNA and CDR2 YNFKEQ. This CDR3 has 19 amino acids.

There are many counts of this clonotype. The chain uses TRBV29-1 and TRBJ1-1; a weak D match, TRBD1 (6 bases). CDR3 size: 14 residues. The germline V and J ends were trimmed by 6 bases and 0 bases, with 14 bases remaining between them. Looked up from germline, CDR1 is SQVTM and CDR2 is ANQGSEA. The CDR3 sequence: CSVTDSSMNTEAFF. The CDR3 DNA is TGCAGCGTCACGGACAGCAGCATGAACACTGAAGCTTTCTTT. Variable domain in full (rest from reference TRBV29-1 and TRBJ1-1): SAVISQKPSRDICQRGTSLTIQCQVDSQVTMMFWYRQQPGQSLTLIATANQGSEATYESGFVIDKFPISRPNLTFSTLTVSNMSPEDSSIYLCSVTDSSMNTEAFFGQGTRLTVV.

This clonotype was picked up a small number of times. V gene TRBV29-1 combines with J gene TRBJ2-7, with TRBD2 as a possible D gene (5 bases). Trimming left V 3 bases short and J 2 bases short, with 17 bases between. Germline CDR1 and CDR2: SQVTM and ANQGSEA. The CDR3 has 15 amino acids. The chain's CDR3 is CSVDSPAGLTYEQYF. The CDR3 DNA reads TGCAGCGTTGATTCTCCGGCCGGACTTACCTACGAGCAGTACTTC.

The chain links TRBV20-1 to TRBJ2-1, with D unclear. The CDR3 consists of 14 residues. The V and J ends lost 5 bases and 5 bases respectively, with 16 bases between them. Germline V gene lookup returns CDR1 DFQATT and CDR2 SNEGSKA (reference sequence). The CDR3 nucleotides are TGCAGTGCTCCGGGCGATCCAACAGACAATGAGCAGTTCTTC. It yields the protein CSAPGDPTDNEQFF.